This T cell receptor (beta chain) was identified during a study of blood T cell repertoires in COVID-19. The protocol was immunoSEQ multiplex PCR, while the TCRdb copy is restricted to in-frame clones and leaves out a portion. The sample holds some 300,000 clones, around 91% seen once. This CDR3 is built from 14 residues. Germline loops: CDR1 SGHKS, CDR2 YYEKEE (reference sequence). The V end was cut by 5 bases, the J end by 6 bases, with 17 bases between. The sample consisted of peripheral blood. The clonotype comes from a woman aged 40 to 49 with COVID-19, enrolled during active disease. The rearrangement links TRBV5-5 to TRBJ1-2; no clear D gene. Written as DNA, the CDR3 is TGTGCCAGCAGTTTTGATGCAAATACAAATGGCTACACCTTC. This translates into CASSFDANTNGYTF.